The clone carrying this T cell receptor (beta chain) was detected many times. The antigen is undetermined. This entry is derived from a study of T cell repertoires in cytomegalovirus infection. Study information: Carrying CMV and the relevant HLA type showed in public TCR beta signatures. Notes on the study in general: Public TCR beta family frequency separated CMV-and-HLA carriers, including in an independent cohort.

TCRdb re-derived calls from the reads in MiXCR, one entry per CDR3 protein. The sample shows approximately 500,000 distinct CDR3 sequences, about 17% of them seen only once. This CDR3 spans 15 amino acids. The germline V gene has CDR1 SQVTM and CDR2 ANQGSEA. Trimming stripped 4 bases from V and 0 bases from J, with 15 bases between. The sequencing input was CD8+ T cells from PBMCs. The TCR was taken from a human donor in good health (CMV status not recorded). Some clones in this sample may be carry-over from other donors' samples. The J gene is TRBJ1-1, the V gene TRBV29-1, with D unclear. For the CDR3, the DNA is TGCAGCGTTGTGAATCGGGTGCTAATGAACACTGAAGCTTTCTTT. Protein: CSVVNRVLMNTEAFF.